This record looks at one T cell receptor beta chain sequence and its context. The record originates from a study of shared clonotypes between healthy human individuals. Each replicate PCR on the sorted subsets used roughly 190 ng DNA (around 31,000 T cell genomes). Repertoires were generated with immunoSEQ multiplex PCR, while TCRdb's copy carries only in-frame clones and drops some. Counted here are about 2.3 million clones, under 95% occurring once; the ten biggest clones make up 0.3% to 0.4%. The length of the CDR3 is 16 residues. V lost 3 bases, J lost 4 bases, and 13 bases stayed unmatched. Germline-derived CDR1 and CDR2 are GTSNPN and SVGIG (reference sequence).

This receptor was identified in a man between 18 and 35 years old in good health. Some clones in this sample may be carry-over from other donors' samples. The specimen sequenced was naive CD4+ T cells from PBMCs. The subset: CD45RA+ positively selected. V gene TRBV30 combines with J gene TRBJ1-2; TRBD1 matches at 8 bases. The CDR3 coding sequence is TGTGCCTGGAGCCGGACGACAGGGGAGCTCTTCTATGGCTACACCTTC. Its protein product is CAWSRTTGELFYGYTF.